What follows are 15 T cell receptor beta chains derived from one specimen sequenced in a study of cytomegalovirus exposure and HLA in healthy donors. In the PCR, 60 Vbeta and 13 Jbeta primers were used. Clones were read by immunoSEQ multiplex PCR, and TCRdb kept only the in-frame ones, dropping some. The sample carries about 140,000 clones, 76% recorded once. Source material: PBMCs. The receptors come from a woman in her forties in good health and CMV-seronegative.

Only a few counts were recorded for this clone. CDR3 sequence reads: CATTGGWGANQPQHF. The CDR3 DNA reads TGTGCCACCACGGGGGGTTGGGGGGCGAATCAGCCCCAGCATTTT. This chain links TRBV6-1 with TRBJ1-5; maybe TRBD1 (6 bases). Germline CDR1 MNHNS, CDR2 SASEGT. Between the trimmed V and J ends, which lost 10 bases and 4 bases, there was a span of 20 bases. The CDR3 runs to 15 residues.

This clone was picked up a small number of times. This chain joins TRBV11-2 and TRBJ2-7; the match to TRBD1 covers 9 bases. J gave up 2 bases and V 5 bases, and 10 bases lay outside the gene matches. Germline V gene data show CDR1 as SGHAT and CDR2 as FQNNGV. CDR3 length: 16 residues. In DNA form, the CDR3 reads TGTGCCAGCAGCCCAGTGAGGGGACAGGGAGCCTACGAGCAGTACTTC. Translating gives CASSPVRGQGAYEQYF. The variable domain in full, with the rest retrieved from reference TRBV11-2 and TRBJ2-7, is EAGVAQSPRYKIIEKRQSVAFWCNPISGHATLYWYQQILGQGPKLLIQFQNNGVVDDSQLPKDRFSAERLKGVDSTLKIQPAKLEDSAVYLCASSPVRGQGAYEQYFGPGTRLTVT.

This sequence joins TRBV6-6 and TRBJ2-7; 10 bases line up with TRBD1. Germline CDR1 MNHNY, CDR2 SVGAGI (reference sequence). CDR3 length equals 15 residues. V shed 6 bases, J shed 3 bases, and the junction held 8 bases outside the gene matches. The CDR3 coding sequence is TGTGCCAGCAGCGCCGGGACAGGGGCCGACTACGAGCAGTACTTC. Its protein is CASSAGTGADYEQYF.

The V gene is TRBV5-4, the J gene TRBJ2-1; maybe TRBD2 (5 bases). V was pared by 2 bases and J by 4 bases, with 19 bases between. The length of the CDR3 is 17 residues. CDR1 and CDR2 from the germline V gene are SGHNT and YYREEE (reference sequence). This chain's CDR3 is CASSFGLTADGYNEQFF. CDR3 bases: TGTGCCAGCAGCTTTGGTCTAACAGCGGACGGGTACAATGAGCAGTTCTTC.

The chain recombines TRBV2 with TRBJ1-2; no reliable D call. The germline V and J ends were trimmed by 6 bases and 5 bases, with 10 bases remaining between them. This CDR3 region has 12 residues. Germline V CDR1 and CDR2: SNHLY, FYNNEI. CDR3 in DNA: TGTGCCAGCAGGGGAGACATATATGGCTACACCTTC. Its protein product is CASRGDIYGYTF.

The rearrangement joins TRBV5-6 to TRBJ2-7; the match to TRBD1 covers 10 bases. The trim removed 4 bases at V and 4 bases at J, leaving 2 bases unmatched. There are 13 residues in the CDR3. Germline V gene lookup returns CDR1 SGHDT and CDR2 YYEEEE. CDR3 coding DNA: TGTGCCAGCAGCGGGGGACAGGGGTACGAGCAGTACTTC. Translated: CASSGGQGYEQYF.

J is TRBJ2-5 and V is TRBV5-1; tentatively, D is TRBD1 (5 bases). V shed 0 bases and J shed 3 bases, with 9 bases lying between them. This CDR3 has 14 amino acids. Germline values: CDR1 SGHRS, CDR2 YFSETQ. CDR3 amino acids: CASSLGTSKETQYF. In DNA form, the CDR3 reads TGCGCCAGCAGCTTGGGGACAAGCAAAGAGACCCAGTACTTC. The whole variable domain, remainder taken from reference TRBV5-1 and TRBJ2-5, is KAGVTQTPRYLIKTRGQQVTLSCSPISGHRSVSWYQQTPGQGLQFLFEYFSETQRNKGNFPGRFSGRQFSNSRSEMNVSTLELGDSALYLCASSLGTSKETQYFGPGTRLLVL.

The genes are TRBV28 and TRBJ1-2; a possible D gene is TRBD1 (5 bases). Trimming left V 7 bases short and J 6 bases short, with 18 bases between. CDR3 length equals 14 residues. Germline V gene sequence: CDR1 MDHEN, CDR2 SYDVKM. The CDR3 region is CASTLGGGIDGYTF. The CDR3 coding sequence is TGTGCCAGCACCCTGGGGGGGGGTATTGATGGCTACACCTTC.

V usage is TRBV6-6 and J usage is TRBJ2-3; 8 nucleotides match TRBD2. The CDR3 loop spans 13 amino acids. V lost 6 bases, J lost 4 bases, and 3 bases stayed unmatched. CDR1 is MNHNY and CDR2 is SVGAGI in the germline V gene (reference sequence). CDR3 nucleotides: TGTGCCAGCAGAGCGGGAGAGGCAGATACGCAGTATTTT. Protein sequence: CASRAGEADTQYF.

In its sample, this clone was seen a few times. This chain joins TRBV27 and TRBJ2-2, with 8 positions matching TRBD1. CDR3 length equals 15 residues. V shed 5 bases, J shed 0 bases, and the junction held 2 bases outside the gene matches. CDR1 and CDR2 from the germline V gene are MNHEY and SMNVEV (reference sequence). The CDR3 coding sequence is TGTGCCAGCAGTATGGACAGGGCGAACACCGGGGAGCTGTTTTTT. Its protein is CASSMDRANTGELFF.

J is TRBJ2-7 and V is TRBV5-1; tentative D call: TRBD1 (5 bases). V lost 1 base to trimming and J lost 4 bases, with 15 bases between them. Germline CDR1 is SGHRS and CDR2 is YFSETQ. The CDR3 totals 15 residues. Here the CDR3 reads CASSLLEKGLYEQYF. The CDR3 bases are TGCGCCAGCAGCTTGTTGGAAAAGGGGCTTTACGAGCAGTACTTC.

The table lists this clone with a count of one. This chain connects TRBV5-4 to TRBJ1-5; a weak D match, TRBD1 (6 bases). Germline lookup yields CDR1 SGHNT and CDR2 YYREEE (reference sequence). Trimming pared 4 bases from V and 8 bases from J, leaving 19 bases between. This CDR3 region has 15 residues. This CDR3 is CASSITGTVGEPQHF. The CDR3 region has the DNA TGTGCCAGCAGCATTACAGGGACCGTAGGGGAGCCCCAGCATTTT. The complete variable domain, with remaining parts taken from reference TRBV5-4 and TRBJ1-5, reads ETGVTQSPTHLIKTRGQQVTLRCSSQSGHNTVSWYQQALGQGPQFIFQYYREEENGRGNFPPRFSGLQFPNYSSELNVNALELDDSALYLCASSITGTVGEPQHFGDGTRLSIL.

This clone was counted a few times. The J gene is TRBJ2-3, the V gene TRBV7-2; 7 bases map to TRBD2. This CDR3 contains 14 residues. The J segment lost 1 base and the V segment lost 4 bases, leaving 2 bases of the junction unmatched. Looked up from germline, CDR1 is SGHTA and CDR2 is FQGNSA. CDR3 bases: TGTGCCAGCAGCTCCACTAGCGGCACAGATACGCAGTATTTT. Its translation is CASSSTSGTDTQYF.

V gene TRBV5-1 combines with J gene TRBJ2-1; 9 positions agree with TRBD2. CDR1 is SGHRS, CDR2 YFSETQ, per germline. V dropped 2 bases and J dropped 7; count of bases not matched to a gene: 7. The CDR3 contains 15 residues. The CDR3 coding sequence is TGCGCCAGCAGCTTCGTTGGGACTAGCTTTAATGAGCAGTTCTTC. Translating gives CASSFVGTSFNEQFF.

The chain joins TRBV18 to TRBJ1-1; D is perhaps TRBD1 (6 bases). The CDR3 covers 14 residues. Trimming pared 4 bases from V and 6 bases from J, leaving 15 bases between. In germline, CDR1 is KGHSH, CDR2 LQKENI. The CDR3 here is CASSLRTVASEAFF. For the CDR3, the DNA is TGTGCCAGCTCACTCCGGACAGTGGCCTCTGAAGCTTTCTTT.